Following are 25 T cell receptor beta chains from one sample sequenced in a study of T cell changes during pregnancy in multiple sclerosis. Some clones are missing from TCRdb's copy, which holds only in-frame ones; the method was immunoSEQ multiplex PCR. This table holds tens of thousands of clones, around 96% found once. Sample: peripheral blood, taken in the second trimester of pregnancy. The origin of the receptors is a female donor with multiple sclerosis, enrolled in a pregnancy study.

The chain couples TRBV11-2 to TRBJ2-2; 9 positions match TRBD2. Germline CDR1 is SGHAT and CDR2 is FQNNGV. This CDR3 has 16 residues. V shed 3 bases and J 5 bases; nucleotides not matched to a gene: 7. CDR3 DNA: TGTGCCAGCAGCTTGGGTAGCGGGAGTGTTACCGGGGAGCTGTTTTTT. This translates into CASSLGSGSVTGELFF.

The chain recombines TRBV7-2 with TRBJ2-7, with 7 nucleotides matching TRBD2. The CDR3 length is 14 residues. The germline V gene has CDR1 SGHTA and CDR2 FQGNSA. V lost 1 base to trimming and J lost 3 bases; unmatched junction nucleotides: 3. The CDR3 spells CASSLEASGYEQYF. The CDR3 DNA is TGTGCCAGCAGCTTAGAGGCTAGCGGCTACGAGCAGTACTTC.

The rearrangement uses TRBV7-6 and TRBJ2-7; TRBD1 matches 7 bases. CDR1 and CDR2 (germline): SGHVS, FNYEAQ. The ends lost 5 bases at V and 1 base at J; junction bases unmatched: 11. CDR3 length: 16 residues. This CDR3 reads CASSGRRDRTSYEQYF. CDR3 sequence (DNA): TGTGCCAGCAGCGGCCGCCGGGACAGAACTTCCTACGAGCAGTACTTC.

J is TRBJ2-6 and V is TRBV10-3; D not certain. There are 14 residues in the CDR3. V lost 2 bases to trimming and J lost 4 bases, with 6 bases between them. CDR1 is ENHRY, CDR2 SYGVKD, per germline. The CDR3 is CAISELGGANVLTF. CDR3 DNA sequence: TGTGCCATCAGTGAGCTGGGCGGGGCCAACGTCCTGACTTTC.

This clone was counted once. The CDR3 bases are TGCGCCAGCAGTGGGTTACTAGCTAGCTACAATGAGCAGTTCTTC. Residues: CASSGLLASYNEQFF. The chain employs TRBV10-1 and TRBJ2-1; TRBD2 is a possible D gene (6 bases). CDR3 length: 15 amino acids. Between the trimmed V and J ends, which lost 4 bases and 3 bases, there was a span of 13 bases. Germline values: CDR1 WNHNN, CDR2 SYGVQD (reference sequence).

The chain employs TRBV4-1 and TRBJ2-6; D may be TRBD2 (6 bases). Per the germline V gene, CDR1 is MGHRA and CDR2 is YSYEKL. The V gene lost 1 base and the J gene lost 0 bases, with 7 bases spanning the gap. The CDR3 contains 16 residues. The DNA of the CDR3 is TGCGCCAGCAGCCAAGCGGAGGGCTCTGGGGCCAACGTCCTGACTTTC. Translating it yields CASSQAEGSGANVLTF.

Here the CDR3 reads CAWSLTSGQETQYF. In DNA, the CDR3 is TGTGCCTGGAGTTTGACTAGCGGTCAAGAGACCCAGTACTTC. The chain links TRBV30 to TRBJ2-5; TRBD2 matches 9 bases. The CDR3 loop spans 14 amino acids. V trimming: 2 bases; J trimming: 2 bases; junction bases outside the gene matches: 3. CDR1 is GTSNPN, CDR2 SVGIG, per germline (reference sequence).

The DNA for the CDR3 is TGTGCCAGCAGCCCCGGGACTAGCAATGAGCAGTTCTTC. This gives the protein CASSPGTSNEQFF. J is TRBJ2-1 and V is TRBV6-4; 8 bases align to TRBD2. Trimming took 6 bases from V and 6 from J; bases not matched to a gene: 4. The CDR3 length is 13 residues. CDR1 is MRHNA and CDR2 is SNTAGT in the germline V gene.

CDR3 residues: CASSEAGLAGSEQYF. The CDR3, as DNA: TGTGCCAGCAGTGAAGCGGGACTAGCGGGGTCCGAGCAGTACTTC. The chain uses TRBV2 and TRBJ2-7; 13 nucleotides agree with TRBD2. V trimming: 0 bases; J trimming: 6 bases; junction bases outside the gene matches: 2. The germline V gene encodes CDR1 SNHLY and CDR2 FYNNEI. The CDR3 runs 15 residues.

CDR3 in amino acids: CASSQEYARGTDEQFF. The CDR3 nucleotides are TGCGCCAGCAGCCAAGAGTACGCTAGGGGGACCGATGAGCAGTTCTTC. The rearrangement uses TRBV4-3 and TRBJ2-1; possible D gene TRBD1, 6 bases. V was trimmed by 0 bases and J by 8 bases, leaving 17 bases between them. Looked up from germline, CDR1 is LGHNA and CDR2 is YSLEER. The CDR3 spans 16 residues.

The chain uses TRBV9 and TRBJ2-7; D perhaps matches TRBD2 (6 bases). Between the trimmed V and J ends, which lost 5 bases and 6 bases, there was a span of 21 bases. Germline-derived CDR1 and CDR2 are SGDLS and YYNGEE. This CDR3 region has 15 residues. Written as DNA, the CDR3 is TGTGCCAGCAGGTCAGAGGAGGGTGGTTCGTTCGAGCAGTACTTC. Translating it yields CASRSEEGGSFEQYF.

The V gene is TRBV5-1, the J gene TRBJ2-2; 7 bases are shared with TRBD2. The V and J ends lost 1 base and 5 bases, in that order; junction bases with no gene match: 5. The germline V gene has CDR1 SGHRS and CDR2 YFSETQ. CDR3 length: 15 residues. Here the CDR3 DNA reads TGCGCCAGCAGCTTGTTGGCGGGGGAAACCGGGGAGCTGTTTTTT. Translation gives CASSLLAGETGELFF.

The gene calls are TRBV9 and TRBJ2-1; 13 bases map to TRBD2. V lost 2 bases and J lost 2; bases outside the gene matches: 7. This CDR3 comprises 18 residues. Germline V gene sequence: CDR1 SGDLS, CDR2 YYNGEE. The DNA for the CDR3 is TGTGCCAGCAGCGTGGGACTAGCGGGAAATAGAGCCTACAATGAGCAGTTCTTC. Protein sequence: CASSVGLAGNRAYNEQFF.

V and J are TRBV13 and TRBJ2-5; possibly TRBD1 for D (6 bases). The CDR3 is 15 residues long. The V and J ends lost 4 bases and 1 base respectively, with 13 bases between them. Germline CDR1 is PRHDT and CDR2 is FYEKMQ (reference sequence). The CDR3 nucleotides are TGTGCCAGCAGCTACAGACAGGCGACCCAAGAGACCCAGTACTTC. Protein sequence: CASSYRQATQETQYF.

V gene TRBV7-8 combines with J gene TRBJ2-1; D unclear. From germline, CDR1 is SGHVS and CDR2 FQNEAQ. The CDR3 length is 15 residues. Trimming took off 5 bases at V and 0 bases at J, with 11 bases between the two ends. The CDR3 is CASSLARSSYNEQFF. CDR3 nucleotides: TGTGCCAGCAGCCTCGCCCGTAGCTCCTACAATGAGCAGTTCTTC.

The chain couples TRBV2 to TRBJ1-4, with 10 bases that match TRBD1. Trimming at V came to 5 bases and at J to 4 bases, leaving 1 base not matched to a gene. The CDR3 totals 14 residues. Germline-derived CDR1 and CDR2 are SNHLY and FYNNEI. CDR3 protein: CASSRTGGNEKLFF. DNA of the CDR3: TGTGCCAGCAGTCGGACAGGGGGTAATGAAAAACTGTTTTTT.

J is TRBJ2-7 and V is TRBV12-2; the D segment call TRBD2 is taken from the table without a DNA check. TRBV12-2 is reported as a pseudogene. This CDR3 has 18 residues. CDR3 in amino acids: CASRLVGSLGRASYEQYF. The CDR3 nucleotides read TGTGCAAGTCGCTTAGTCGGATCCCTCGGGAGGGCCTCCTACGAGCAGTACTTC.

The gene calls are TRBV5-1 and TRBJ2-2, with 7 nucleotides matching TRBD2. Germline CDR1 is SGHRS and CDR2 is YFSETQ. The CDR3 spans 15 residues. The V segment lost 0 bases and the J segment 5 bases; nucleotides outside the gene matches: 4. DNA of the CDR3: TGCGCCAGCAGCTTGGCCGTCGGGGGGACCGGGGAGCTGTTTTTT. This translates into CASSLAVGGTGELFF.

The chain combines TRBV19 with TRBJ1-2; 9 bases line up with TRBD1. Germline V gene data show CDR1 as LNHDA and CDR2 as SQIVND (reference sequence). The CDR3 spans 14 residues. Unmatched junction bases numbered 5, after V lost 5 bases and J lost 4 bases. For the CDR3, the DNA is TGTGCCAGTAGTTTTACAGGGGGCGTCTATGGCTACACCTTC. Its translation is CASSFTGGVYGYTF.

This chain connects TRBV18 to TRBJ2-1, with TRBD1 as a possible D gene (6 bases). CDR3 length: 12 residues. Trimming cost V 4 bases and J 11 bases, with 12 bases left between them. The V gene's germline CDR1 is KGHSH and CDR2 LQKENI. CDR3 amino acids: CASSRQDFQQFF. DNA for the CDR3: TGTGCCAGCTCACGACAGGATTTTCAGCAGTTCTTC.

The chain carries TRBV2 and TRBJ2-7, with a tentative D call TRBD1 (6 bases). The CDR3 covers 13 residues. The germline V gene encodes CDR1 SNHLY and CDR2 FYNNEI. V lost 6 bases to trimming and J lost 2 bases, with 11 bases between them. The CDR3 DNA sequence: TGTGCCAGCAGCAGGGGCACAACCTACGAGCAGTACTTC. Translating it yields CASSRGTTYEQYF.

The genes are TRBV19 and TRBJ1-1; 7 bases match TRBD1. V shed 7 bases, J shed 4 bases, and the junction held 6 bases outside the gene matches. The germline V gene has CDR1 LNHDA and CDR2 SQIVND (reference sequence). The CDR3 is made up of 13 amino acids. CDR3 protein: CASNLGGLTEAFF. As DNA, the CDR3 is TGTGCCAGTAACTTAGGGGGCCTCACTGAAGCTTTCTTT.

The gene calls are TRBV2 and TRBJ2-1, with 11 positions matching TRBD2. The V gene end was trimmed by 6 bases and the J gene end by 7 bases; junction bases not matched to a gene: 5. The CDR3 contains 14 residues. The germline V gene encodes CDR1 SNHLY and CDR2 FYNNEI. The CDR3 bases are TGTGCCAGCAGGGGGACTAGCGGCGGGAATGAGCAGTTCTTC. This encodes CASRGTSGGNEQFF. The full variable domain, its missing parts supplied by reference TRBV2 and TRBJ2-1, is EPEVTQTPSHQVTQMGQEVILRCVPISNHLYFYWYRQILGQKVEFLVSFYNNEISEKSEIFDDQFSVERPDGSNFTLKIRSTKLEDSAMYFCASRGTSGGNEQFFGPGTRLTVL.

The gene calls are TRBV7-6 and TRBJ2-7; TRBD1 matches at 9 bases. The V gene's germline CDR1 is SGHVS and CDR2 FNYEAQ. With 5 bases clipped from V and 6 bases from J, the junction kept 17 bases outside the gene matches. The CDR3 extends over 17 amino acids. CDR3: CASSPYGGQGLSGEQYF. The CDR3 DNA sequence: TGTGCCAGCAGCCCCTACGGGGGACAGGGCTTATCGGGCGAGCAGTACTTC.

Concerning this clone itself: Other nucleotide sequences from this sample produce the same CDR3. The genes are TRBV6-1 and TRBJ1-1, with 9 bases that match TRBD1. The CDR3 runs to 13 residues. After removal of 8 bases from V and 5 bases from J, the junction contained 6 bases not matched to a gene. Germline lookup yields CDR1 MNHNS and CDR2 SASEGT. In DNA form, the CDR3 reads TGTGCCAGCCGGGACAGGGCTTTTACTGAAGCTTTCTTT. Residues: CASRDRAFTEAFF.